Each of the 22 T cell receptor beta chains below was sequenced from the same sample in a study of blood T cells in healthy people across ages. Using a J-beta primer mix together with a sample-barcoded 5' primer, a second PCR was run for roughly 6 to 12 cycles. TCRdb re-called the 5' RACE reads through MiXCR, storing one row per CDR3 protein. The sample lists about 800,000 distinct CDR3 sequences, 58% occurring once. The sequenced sample consisted of blood. The receptors were sampled from a man younger than 40 in good health.

The genes are TRBV6-1 and TRBJ2-4; D possibly matches TRBD1 or TRBD2 (5 bases each). The DNA end is a closer match to TRBJ2-7, so the J assignment may be wrong. This CDR3 contains 14 residues. Germline CDR1 MNHNS, CDR2 SASEGT. CDR3 coding DNA: TGTGCCAGCCTTAGGAAGGGACGGACGGACGAGCAGTACTTC. Protein: CASLRKGRTDEQYF.

This clonotype was observed a few times. The chain uses TRBV15 and TRBJ2-3, with D unresolved. The CDR3 runs to 14 residues. The ends were cut back, 5 bases at V and 4 bases at J, with 13 bases in the middle. The germline gives CDR1 LNHNV, CDR2 YYDKDF (reference sequence). The CDR3 coding sequence is TGTGCCACCAGCGCCAGGAAGTTTGCAGATACGCAGTATTTT. The encoded protein is CATSARKFADTQYF.

The rearrangement links TRBV6-2 or TRBV6-3 to TRBJ2-1, with D uncertain. Germline CDR1 and CDR2: MNHEY and SVGEGT. V was shortened by 5 bases and J by 4 bases, with 9 bases between the two germline ends. There are 13 residues in the CDR3. The CDR3, as DNA: TGTGCCAGCAGTCCTGTTAATTACAATGAGCAGTTCTTC. Amino acid sequence: CASSPVNYNEQFF.

The rearrangement joins TRBV5-1 to TRBJ2-5, with D perhaps given as TRBD1 or TRBD2 (5 bases each). The CDR3 is 14 residues long. From germline, CDR1 is SGHRS and CDR2 YFSETQ. V gave up 4 bases and J gave up 1 base, with 11 bases separating them. The chain's CDR3 is CASSTGRLQETQYF. CDR3 nucleotides: TGCGCCAGCAGCACGGGACGGCTCCAAGAGACCCAGTACTTC.

This chain uses TRBV7-2 with TRBJ2-4, with 11 bases that match TRBD1. The germline CDR1 and CDR2 sequences are SGHTA and FQGNSA. The CDR3 has 14 amino acids. Trimming took 6 bases from V and 13 from J; bases not matched to a gene: 11. CDR3 coding DNA: TGTGCCAGCAGTTCCCGGACAGGGGGCTCTATCCAGTACTTC. This codes for CASSSRTGGSIQYF.

This clonotype was counted once. V gene TRBV9 combines with J gene TRBJ1-1; possibly TRBD1 for D (5 bases). CDR1 SGDLS and CDR2 YYNGEE come from the germline V gene. The CDR3 is 14 amino acids. V lost 3 bases and J 1 base, leaving 10 bases between the germline ends. CDR3 residues: CASSEGGQNTEAFF. The CDR3 nucleotides read TGTGCCAGCAGCGAGGGCGGACAGAACACTGAAGCTTTCTTT.

This chain links TRBV25-1 with TRBJ2-7; TRBD1 agrees at 7 bases. This CDR3 has 13 amino acids. V was pared by 9 bases and J by 2 bases, with 7 bases of the junction left unmatched. Germline CDR1 is MGHDK and CDR2 is SYGVNS. CDR3 sequence: CASTGTDTYEQYF. Written as DNA, the CDR3 is TGTGCCAGTACCGGGACAGATACCTACGAGCAGTACTTC.

This chain connects TRBV29-1 to TRBJ2-6, with a tentative D call TRBD2 (7 bases). The ends were cut back, 4 bases at V and 8 bases at J, with 15 bases in the middle. Germline V gene lookup returns CDR1 SQVTM and CDR2 ANQGSEA. The CDR3 covers 14 residues. The CDR3 loop reads CSVGPRGGTNVLTF. CDR3 sequence (DNA): TGCAGCGTTGGCCCCAGGGGAGGGACCAACGTCCTGACTTTC.

This clonotype was found once. V is TRBV12-3 or TRBV12-4 and J is TRBJ2-7; TRBD2 aligns across 9 bases. This CDR3 contains 12 residues. Trimming took 1 base from V and 10 from J; bases not matched to a gene: 2. The CDR3 DNA follows: TGTGCCAGCAGTTTAGTCCTAGCGGGACAGTACTTC. Protein sequence: CASSLVLAGQYF.

The chain uses TRBV20-1 and TRBJ2-1, with 9 bases fitting TRBD2. Germline CDR1 and CDR2: DFQATT and SNEGSKA (reference sequence). V lost 2 bases, J lost 13 bases, and 15 bases stayed unmatched. This CDR3 has 15 amino acids. CDR3 DNA: TGCAGTGCTAGATCAGGGGCGGGGGGGCAAGAGACCCAGTTCTTC. Its protein product is CSARSGAGGQETQFF.

There are a few counts of this clonotype. This rearrangement joins TRBV20-1 to TRBJ1-1; 7 positions agree with TRBD1. CDR3 size: 15 residues. Germline V gene lookup returns CDR1 DFQATT and CDR2 SNEGSKA (reference sequence). The ends lost 3 bases at V and 4 bases at J; junction bases unmatched: 11. The CDR3 coding sequence is TGCAGTGCTAGGGGTTCAGGGGGGGTGATCACTGAAGCTTTCTTT. This codes for CSARGSGGVITEAFF.

This clonotype was counted only a few times. The chain links TRBV29-1 to TRBJ2-3; 8 positions agree with TRBD2. Germline CDR1 SQVTM, CDR2 ANQGSEA. There are 14 residues in the CDR3. V lost 4 bases to trimming and J lost 3 bases; unmatched junction nucleotides: 6. The DNA for the CDR3 is TGCAGCGTTGTCACGGGAGGGGTAACAGATACGCAGTATTTT. It codes for CSVVTGGVTDTQYF.

The chain links TRBV28 to TRBJ2-1; 7 bases align to TRBD1. Trimming took 6 bases from V and 7 from J; bases not matched to a gene: 12. Germline CDR1 MDHEN, CDR2 SYDVKM. The length of the CDR3 is 15 residues. CDR3 in amino acids: CASRSGTRGKNEQFF. The CDR3 DNA reads as TGTGCCAGCAGATCAGGGACCAGGGGGAAAAATGAGCAGTTCTTC.

CDR3 sequence: CASSQDTLTYEQYF. The CDR3 DNA sequence: TGTGCCAGCAGCCAAGATACGCTGACCTACGAGCAGTACTTC. The gene calls are TRBV3-1 and TRBJ2-7; no definite D call. CDR3 size: 14 residues. Germline V gene sequence: CDR1 LGHDT, CDR2 YNNKEL (reference sequence). Trimming removed 0 bases at V and 2 bases at J, with 8 bases between.

CDR3: CASGSAGRFQETQYF. The CDR3 DNA reads TGTGCCAGCGGGTCGGCCGGCCGGTTCCAAGAGACCCAGTACTTC. V gene TRBV6-2 or TRBV6-3 combines with J gene TRBJ2-5, with D hard to call. CDR1 is MNHEY, CDR2 SVGEGT, per germline. This CDR3 is built from 15 residues. V shed 8 bases and J shed 1 base, with 17 bases lying between them.

This clonotype has more than one count but fewer than ten. The CDR3 region has the DNA TGCAGTGCCTCATCAGCGGGCAGCTCCTACAATGAGCAGTTCTTC. Its translation: CSASSAGSSYNEQFF. The chain links TRBV20-1 to TRBJ2-1; D possibly corresponds to TRBD2 (6 bases). V was pared by 6 bases and J by 0 bases, with 15 bases between. The CDR3 length is 15 residues. Germline CDR1 reads DFQATT; CDR2 reads SNEGSKA (reference sequence).

The chain links TRBV20-1 to TRBJ2-7; TRBD2 aligns across 12 bases. V lost 6 bases and J lost 6; bases outside the gene matches: 3. Germline V gene lookup returns CDR1 DFQATT and CDR2 SNEGSKA (reference sequence). The CDR3 sequence is 12 residues long. The CDR3 loop is CSAPTSGGEQYF. CDR3 coding DNA: TGCAGTGCACCGACTAGCGGGGGCGAGCAGTACTTC.

The gene calls are TRBV7-9 and TRBJ2-6; 7 bases agree with TRBD1. The J segment lost 0 bases and the V segment lost 5 bases, leaving 13 bases of the junction unmatched. The CDR3 runs 19 residues. Germline CDR1 and CDR2: SEHNR and FQNEAQ (reference sequence). The CDR3 spells CASSLHFQGVDSGANVLTF. The CDR3 coding sequence is TGTGCCAGCAGCCTCCACTTCCAGGGGGTTGACTCTGGGGCCAACGTCCTGACTTTC.

This chain connects TRBV7-8 to TRBJ1-2; no firm D call. The CDR3 has 15 residues. The V end lost 1 base, the J end lost 2 bases, and 11 bases lay between the germline ends. CDR1 is SGHVS and CDR2 is FQNEAQ in the germline V gene. The CDR3 reads CASSLDYVRNYGYTF. The DNA of the CDR3 is TGTGCCAGCAGCTTAGACTACGTCCGAAACTATGGCTACACCTTC.

The chain carries TRBV7-2 and TRBJ1-2, with unresolved D. The V gene lost 1 base and the J gene lost 10 bases, with 7 bases spanning the gap. CDR3 size: 11 residues. CDR1 and CDR2 from the germline V gene are SGHTA and FQGNSA. CDR3 sequence reads: CASSLVHLYTF. The CDR3 region has the DNA TGTGCCAGCAGCTTAGTGCATCTCTACACCTTC.

This clonotype has a single count. The rearrangement links TRBV10-3 to TRBJ2-7, with D unclear. The CDR3 is 13 amino acids. Trimming removed 1 base at V and 6 bases at J, with 10 bases between. CDR1 is ENHRY and CDR2 is SYGVKD in the germline V gene. CDR3 in DNA: TGTGCCATCAGTGAGTTTGAGAGGCGCGAGCAGTACTTC. It specifies CAISEFERREQYF.

There are a few counts of this clonotype. This sequence joins TRBV29-1 and TRBJ2-1, with a possible D match to TRBD2 (6 bases). The CDR3 is 15 residues long. V was shortened by 6 bases and J by 7 bases, with 22 bases between the two germline ends. Per germline, CDR1 SQVTM and CDR2 ANQGSEA. CDR3 sequence (DNA): TGCAGCGTCGAGTGGGCGGGACGCCCGCCAAATGAGCAGTTCTTC. Translated: CSVEWAGRPPNEQFF.